A single sample gave rise to the 27 T cell receptor beta chains below, sequenced in a study of blood T cell repertoires in COVID-19 (dated by TCRdb to the early 2020s). Library preparation employed the immunoSEQ multiplex PCR assay. In its TCRdb copy, this immuneACCESS table keeps in-frame sequences only and misses some clones. Where compared with another copy, unresolved V genes explain less than half of these, and the others have no known cause. A total of over 85,000 clones appear in this sample, roughly 87% of them only once. The ten largest clones represent approximately 2% of the sample. Source material: peripheral blood. Source of these receptors: a man over 45 with active COVID-19.

The V gene is TRBV7-9, the J gene TRBJ1-2, with unresolved D. Deletions cut 2 bases from V and 7 bases from J, with 11 bases between. This CDR3 has 13 residues. CDR1 SEHNR and CDR2 FQNEAQ come from the germline V gene (reference sequence). This chain's CDR3 is CASSLTGLAGYTF. In nucleotides, the CDR3 is TGTGCCAGCAGCTTAACGGGGTTGGCTGGCTACACCTTC. The full variable domain, in which reference TRBV7-9 and TRBJ1-2 provide the parts outside the CDR3, is DTGVSQNPRHKITKRGQNVTFRCDPISEHNRLYWYRQTLGQGPEFLTYFQNEAQLEKSRLLSDRFSAERPKGSFSTLEIQRTEQGDSAMYLCASSLTGLAGYTFGSGTRLTVV.

The chain couples TRBV13 to TRBJ2-3; 11 bases match TRBD2. J lost 3 bases, V lost 5 bases, and 7 bases had no gene match. The CDR3 contains 16 residues. Germline loops: CDR1 PRHDT, CDR2 FYEKMQ (reference sequence). This CDR3 reads CASSRTSGGPTDTQYF. The CDR3 DNA follows: TGTGCCAGCAGCCGTACTAGCGGGGGCCCTACAGATACGCAGTATTTT.

The V call is TRBV7-9, the J call TRBJ2-1, with 10 bases aligning to TRBD2. J lost 7 bases, V lost 5 bases, and 8 bases had no gene match. The CDR3 is 15 amino acids. Germline CDR1 and CDR2: SEHNR and FQNEAQ (reference sequence). The DNA of the CDR3 is TGTGCCAGCAGCCAGAGCGGGGGGGCGTCGAATGAGCAGTTCTTC. As protein: CASSQSGGASNEQFF.

CDR3 loop: CASSRRTSGWIDTQYF. The CDR3 DNA is TGTGCCAGCAGTCGACGGACTAGCGGGTGGATAGATACGCAGTATTTT. The chain has TRBV6-6 and TRBJ2-3; TRBD2 aligns across 11 bases. The V gene end was trimmed by 5 bases and the J gene end by 5 bases; junction bases not matched to a gene: 9. This CDR3 contains 16 residues. Germline lookup yields CDR1 MNHNY and CDR2 SVGAGI (reference sequence).

V usage is TRBV7-6 and J usage is TRBJ1-1; the D is unclear. Trimming left V 1 base short and J 3 bases short, with 15 bases between. CDR1 SGHVS and CDR2 FNYEAQ come from the germline V gene. The CDR3 is 16 amino acids. The CDR3, as DNA: TGTGCCAGCAGCTTAGGGTATAACTCACGTTACACTGAAGCTTTCTTT. This sequence encodes CASSLGYNSRYTEAFF.

The V gene is TRBV9, the J gene TRBJ2-2; 7 bases are shared with TRBD1. The CDR3 spans 16 residues. V shed 4 bases, J shed 1 base, and the junction held 7 bases outside the gene matches. Germline CDR1 and CDR2: SGDLS and YYNGEE. This chain's CDR3 is CASSTPGTVNTGELFF. The CDR3 DNA reads TGTGCCAGCAGCACCCCCGGGACAGTGAACACCGGGGAGCTGTTTTTT.

The chain combines TRBV29-1 with TRBJ2-3; 12 bases are shared with TRBD2. Germline CDR1 is SQVTM and CDR2 is ANQGSEA. The V segment lost 6 bases and the J segment 6 bases; nucleotides outside the gene matches: 4. The length of the CDR3 is 13 residues. CDR3 DNA sequence: TGCAGCGTGCTAGCGGGGGGGCCTGATACGCAGTATTTT. Amino acid sequence: CSVLAGGPDTQYF.

The sample holds one count of this clone. The rearrangement joins TRBV4-2 to TRBJ2-5, with 9 positions matching TRBD1. The CDR3 contains 15 residues. Germline CDR1 LGHNA, CDR2 YNFKEQ. With V trimmed by 0 bases and J by 3 bases, 2 bases remained unmatched. CDR3 residues: CASSQEDRGKETQYF. DNA for the CDR3: TGTGCCAGCAGCCAAGAGGACAGGGGTAAAGAGACCCAGTACTTC.

This sequence joins TRBV5-1 and TRBJ2-7, with D unclear. The germline V and J ends were trimmed by 4 bases and 2 bases, with 7 bases remaining between them. Per the germline V gene, CDR1 is SGHRS and CDR2 is YFSETQ. The CDR3 totals 12 residues. CDR3 DNA: TGCGCCAGCAGCCGCGGAGCCTACGAGCAGTACTTC. It translates to CASSRGAYEQYF.

CDR3 in DNA: TGTGCCAGCAGCCGCGAATACGAGCAGTACTTC. Translated: CASSREYEQYF. The chain has TRBV5-6 and TRBJ2-7, with D uncertain. CDR3 length: 11 residues. Per the germline V gene, CDR1 is SGHDT and CDR2 is YYEEEE. Trimming cost V 4 bases and J 4 bases, with 6 bases left between them.

The chain uses TRBV7-3 and TRBJ2-3; D might be TRBD1 (6 bases). Trimming left V 6 bases short and J 4 bases short, with 14 bases between. The CDR3 loop spans 14 amino acids. CDR1 is SGHTA and CDR2 is FQGTGA in the germline V gene. CDR3 in amino acids: CASRRETGSDTQYF. The CDR3 DNA reads as TGTGCCAGCAGAAGGGAAACAGGGTCAGATACGCAGTATTTT.

The V gene is TRBV7-2, the J gene TRBJ2-1; TRBD2 aligns across 10 bases. CDR1 and CDR2 (germline): SGHTA, FQGNSA. V lost 5 bases and J lost 12; bases outside the gene matches: 16. The CDR3 has 16 residues. The CDR3 sequence is CASSSTSGAPPTPQFF. CDR3 DNA sequence: TGTGCCAGCAGCAGTACTAGCGGGGCCCCCCCCACCCCGCAGTTCTTC.

The rearrangement links TRBV18 to TRBJ2-7; TRBD1 agrees at 8 bases. The CDR3 has 18 residues. The J segment lost 3 bases and the V segment lost 0 bases, leaving 13 bases of the junction unmatched. Germline assignment: CDR1 KGHSH and CDR2 LQKENI. The CDR3 DNA reads TGTGCCAGCTCACCACCGGAATTGGCAGGGGGCAATTTCTACGAGCAGTACTTC. Its protein product is CASSPPELAGGNFYEQYF.

V gene TRBV19 combines with J gene TRBJ2-2; 9 positions agree with TRBD2. The germline V gene encodes CDR1 LNHDA and CDR2 SQIVND (reference sequence). J gave up 0 bases and V 6 bases, and 5 bases lay outside the gene matches. This CDR3 spans 16 amino acids. CDR3 DNA: TGTGCCAGTAGCGAACTAGCGGGTACGAACACCGGGGAGCTGTTTTTT. As protein: CASSELAGTNTGELFF.

This clone appeared a single time. CDR3: CASSQRRGGNTGELFF. In DNA form, the CDR3 reads TGCGCCAGCAGCCAACGTCGGGGGGGCAACACCGGGGAGCTGTTTTTT. The chain links TRBV4-3 to TRBJ2-2, with 8 bases that match TRBD2. The CDR3 is 16 residues long. Losses at the gene ends were 2 bases for V and 2 bases for J; bases not matched to a gene: 4. CDR1 and CDR2 from the germline V gene are LGHNA and YSLEER.

J is TRBJ2-5 and V is TRBV9; 10 bases are a match to TRBD2. The length of the CDR3 is 16 residues. The J segment lost 6 bases and the V segment lost 4 bases, leaving 12 bases of the junction unmatched. Germline CDR1 and CDR2: SGDLS and YYNGEE. The CDR3 sequence is CASSRGTSGVIKTQYF. In DNA, the CDR3 is TGTGCCAGCAGCCGAGGTACTAGCGGGGTTATTAAGACCCAGTACTTC.

The genes are TRBV10-3 and TRBJ1-6, with D possibly TRBD1 on 6 matching bases. The CDR3 has 13 residues. Between the trimmed V and J ends, which lost 8 bases and 14 bases, there was a span of 19 bases. From germline, CDR1 is ENHRY and CDR2 SYGVKD. The CDR3 DNA is TGTGCCATCGGGGGGGGGCGTTCGGAAACCCTCCACTTT. It specifies CAIGGGRSETLHF.

By proportion, this clone is medium-sized. The chain couples TRBV15 to TRBJ2-3; the match to TRBD2 covers 13 bases. Unmatched junction bases numbered 10, after V lost 4 bases and J lost 0 bases. CDR1 is LNHNV, CDR2 YYDKDF, per germline (reference sequence). There are 19 residues in the CDR3. The DNA of the CDR3 is TGTGCCACCAGCATTTATTTGGGGGGACTAGCGGGGAGCACAGATACGCAGTATTTT. It encodes CATSIYLGGLAGSTDTQYF.

The chain links TRBV7-2 to TRBJ1-5, with D possibly being TRBD1 (6 bases). Germline V gene lookup returns CDR1 SGHTA and CDR2 FQGNSA. The CDR3 length is 13 residues. V was clipped by 3 bases and J by 4 bases, with 7 bases between them. The DNA for the CDR3 is TGTGCCAGCAGCTTGGACAGAAATCAGCCCCAGCATTTT. Protein product: CASSLDRNQPQHF.

This clone has just a few counts. This chain links TRBV29-1 with TRBJ1-2, with 8 bases lining up with TRBD1. Germline V CDR1 and CDR2: SQVTM, ANQGSEA. The V and J ends lost 7 bases and 6 bases, in that order; junction bases with no gene match: 7. CDR3 length: 12 residues. The CDR3 DNA follows: TGCAGCGCCGGACAGGGTTTGAATGGCTACACCTTC. Amino acids: CSAGQGLNGYTF.

The chain joins TRBV12-3 or TRBV12-4 to TRBJ2-3; D is perhaps TRBD2 (5 bases). V shed 9 bases and J shed 6 bases, with 10 bases lying between them. The CDR3 runs 11 residues. CDR3 in amino acids: CASERRDTQYF. CDR3 coding DNA: TGTGCCAGTGAAAGGAGGGATACGCAGTATTTT.

This chain connects TRBV6-1 to TRBJ2-1; 14 nucleotides match TRBD2. Germline lookup yields CDR1 MNHNS and CDR2 SASEGT. The CDR3 spans 20 residues. V shed 4 bases, J shed 0 bases, and the junction held 11 bases outside the gene matches. The CDR3 coding sequence is TGTGCCAGCAGTGTAACCGGGACTAGCGGGGGAGTCAGCTCCTACAATGAGCAGTTCTTC. Its translation: CASSVTGTSGGVSSYNEQFF.

This chain uses TRBV6-2 or TRBV6-3 with TRBJ2-3; D uncertain. The CDR3 extends over 17 amino acids. The V gene's germline CDR1 is MNHEY and CDR2 SVGEGT. Between the trimmed V and J ends, which lost 2 bases and 0 bases, there was a span of 15 bases. CDR3 in amino acids: CASSYTLGSASTDTQYF. The CDR3 region has the DNA TGTGCCAGCAGTTACACCCTCGGGTCCGCTAGCACAGATACGCAGTATTTT.

This rearrangement joins TRBV3-1 (or the pseudogene TRBV3-2) to TRBJ1-3, with D possibly TRBD1 on 5 matching bases. The V end lost 8 bases, the J end lost 3 bases, and 14 bases lay between the germline ends. Germline V lookup: CDR1 LGHDT, CDR2 YNNKEL (reference sequence). The CDR3 has 14 residues. In DNA, the CDR3 is TGTGCCAGCTCCTCGGGGGGGAGTGGAAACACCATATATTTT. Translating it yields CASSSGGSGNTIYF.

This clone was counted a single time. V is TRBV2 and J is TRBJ1-4; tentative D call: TRBD1 (5 bases). The CDR3 totals 18 residues. V shed 5 bases and J shed 0 bases, with 19 bases lying between them. Germline CDR1 SNHLY, CDR2 FYNNEI. CDR3 region: CASSRGPGELATNEKLFF. For the CDR3, the DNA is TGTGCCAGCAGTAGGGGACCGGGGGAACTTGCAACTAATGAAAAACTGTTTTTT.

This clone was seen a single time. The chain is built from TRBV24-1 and TRBJ1-5; 7 nucleotides match TRBD1. V shed 9 bases, J shed 4 bases, and the junction held 5 bases outside the gene matches. Per germline, CDR1 KGHDR and CDR2 SFDVKD. The CDR3 consists of 13 residues. For the CDR3, the DNA is TGTGCCACCCAGGGACAGCCGAATCAGCCCCAGCATTTT. It is translated as CATQGQPNQPQHF.

The chain couples TRBV5-1 to TRBJ1-2; TRBD1 is a possible D gene (6 bases). The V end lost 2 bases, the J end lost 3 bases, and 11 bases lay between the germline ends. CDR1 is SGHRS, CDR2 YFSETQ, per germline. The CDR3 runs 14 residues. The CDR3 spells CASSFTGRDYGYTF. The CDR3, as DNA: TGCGCCAGCAGCTTTACAGGGAGGGACTATGGCTACACCTTC. The variable domain in full, completed from reference TRBV5-1 and TRBJ1-2, reads KAGVTQTPRYLIKTRGQQVTLSCSPISGHRSVSWYQQTPGQGLQFLFEYFSETQRNKGNFPGRFSGRQFSNSRSEMNVSTLELGDSALYLCASSFTGRDYGYTFGSGTRLTVV.